This is a list of T cell receptor beta chains from one sample in a study of post-analysis software for immune sequencing data. Each CDR3 protein is one row after TCRdb ran MiXCR on the PCR reads. The sample shows 650,000 to 900,000 distinct CDR3 sequences, 35% to 55% of them seen only once. Material: blood. The receptors were gathered from a girl between 5 and 17 years old with multiple sclerosis. The CDR3 runs from the conserved cysteine through the conserved F or W. The D gene is left open where the match is weak. Clone size appears in some rows only: once, few, many, or a class for an expanded clone.

v_call	d_call	clone_size	j_call	cdr3_nt	cdr3_aa
TRBV12-3/TRBV12-4	TRBD2	-	TRBJ2-3	TGTGCCAGCAGCATACTAGCGGGAGGGCCAGATTCGCAGTATTTT	CASSILAGGPDSQYF
TRBV20-1	TRBD2	-	TRBJ2-7	TGCAGTGCCCAAATCCTGACGGGACTAGCGCGCGAGCAGTACTTC	CSAQILTGLAREQYF
TRBV4-1	TRBD1	-	TRBJ2-3	TGCGCCAGCAGCCCGGGACAGCTTGGCACAGATACGCAGTATTTT	CASSPGQLGTDTQYF
TRBV5-6	-	few	TRBJ2-5	TGTGCCAGCAGCCGGCTAATCGGTAAGGTAGCGCCGGGGGAGTACTTC	CASSRLIGKVAPGEYF
TRBV3-1	TRBD2	few	TRBJ2-7	TGTGCCAGCAGCCAAGCTATCAGCGGGAGTAAGTCCGAGCAGTACTTC	CASSQAISGSKSEQYF
TRBV20-1	-	once	TRBJ2-3	TGCAGTGCTAACGGAATTATCCGCGACAGGTACACAGATACGCAGTATTTT	CSANGIIRDRYTDTQYF
TRBV7-3	-	-	TRBJ2-3	TGTGCCAGCAGCTTAGGACCCCCCGCAGATACGCAGTATTTT	CASSLGPPADTQYF
TRBV7-9	TRBD1	few	TRBJ1-2	TGTGCCAGCAGCTTAGGTGGGGGACAGGCGAACTATGGCTACACCTTC	CASSLGGGQANYGYTF
TRBV4-3	-	-	TRBJ2-3	TGCGCCAGCAGCCAAGATTGGGGACTCCGAACAGATACGCAGTATTTT	CASSQDWGLRTDTQYF
TRBV28	TRBD1	few	TRBJ1-6	TGTGCCAGCGGGCCGGGGACAGGGTTTTTATCACCCCTCCACTTT	CASGPGTGFLSPLHF
TRBV12-3/TRBV12-4	-	-	TRBJ2-1	TGTGCCAGCAGTTTACAGGGAGGCTACAATGAGCAGTTCTTC	CASSLQGGYNEQFF
TRBV28	TRBD2	-	TRBJ2-1	TGTGCCAGCAGTCCCGTGTCTTTCTCTAGCGGGGGACCCTACAATGAGCAGTTCTTC	CASSPVSFSSGGPYNEQFF
TRBV20-1	TRBD2	-	TRBJ2-1	TGCAGTGCGTGGACTAGCAACTCCTACAATGAGCAGTTCTTC	CSAWTSNSYNEQFF
TRBV6-2/TRBV6-3	-	-	TRBJ1-5	TGTGCCAGCAGCCCCGTGGGGGGTAGCAATCAGCCCCAGCATTTT	CASSPVGGSNQPQHF
TRBV6-2/TRBV6-3	-	-	TRBJ2-1	TGTGCCAGCAGTCATGTACCTTACAATGAGCAGTTCTTC	CASSHVPYNEQFF
TRBV29-1	-	-	TRBJ1-4	TGCAGCGTTGGGGAGAACTACGGAACGAATGAAAAACTGTTTTTT	CSVGENYGTNEKLFF
TRBV24-1	TRBD1	-	TRBJ2-3	TGTGCCACCAGTGATTCGGTGGGGACAGGGGGAGATACGCAGTATTTT	CATSDSVGTGGDTQYF